The clone carrying this T cell receptor beta chain was counted a few times. Its matching antigen is unknown. The data belong to a study of identical twins. Germline lookup yields CDR1 MNHNS and CDR2 SASEGT. The CDR3 covers 14 residues. Trimming cost V 6 bases and J 7 bases; bases outside gene matches: 6. Study findings and constraints: The models systematically underestimated how much out-of-frame TCR alpha was shared in monozygotic twins. For zero-insertion analyses, partial confounding could come from invariant MAIT and iNKT cells.

Unique molecular identifiers were present on cDNA, and template switching added a universal primer site. Using its own MiXCR run on the 5' RACE reads, TCRdb lists one record per CDR3 protein. The sample contains 450,000 or so distinct CDR3 sequences, approximately 15% of which appear only once. The data also belong to a second study, concerning yellow fever vaccine responses in identical twins. That study reports: Reportedly, the response of twins' T cells to the vaccine seemed partly convergent, partly personalized.

This sequence was found in a young woman in good health. V gene TRBV6-1 combines with J gene TRBJ2-1, with TRBD1 matching over 10 bases. Sequencing was done on a sample of CD4+ T cells sorted from blood. CDR3 residues: CASSPRTGGNEQFF. The CDR3 nucleotides are TGTGCCAGCAGCCCCCGGACAGGGGGTAATGAGCAGTTCTTC.